A single sample gave rise to the 2 T cell receptor beta chains below, sequenced in a study of blood T cells in healthy people across ages. A second PCR, run for about 7 to 11 cycles, used a sample-barcoded 5' primer plus a J-beta primer mix. MiXCR, applied by TCRdb to the 5' RACE reads, yields one record per CDR3 protein. The repertoire consists of 790,000 or so distinct CDR3 sequences, with 56% occurring once and the leading ten covering roughly 24%. Sequencing was performed on blood. The receptors were sampled from a man aged 40-49 years in good health.

This clonotype was found once. This chain links TRBV11-3 with TRBJ2-3, with 10 nucleotides matching TRBD2. Trimming at V came to 5 bases and at J to 3 bases, leaving 8 bases not matched to a gene. In germline, CDR1 is SGHNT, CDR2 YENEEA. The length of the CDR3 is 16 residues. The CDR3 protein is CASSLTLAGVTDTQYF. CDR3 nucleotide sequence: TGTGCCAGCAGCCTAACCCTAGCGGGAGTAACAGATACGCAGTATTTT. Supplemented by reference TRBV11-3 and TRBJ2-3, the full variable domain reads EAGVVQSPRYKIIEKKQPVAFWCNPISGHNTLYWYLQNLGQGPELLIRYENEEAVDDSQLPKDRFSAERLKGVDSTLKIQPAELGDSAVYLCASSLTLAGVTDTQYFGPGTRLTVL.

The rearrangement joins TRBV5-1 to TRBJ2-3; D call uncertain. The V end lost 2 bases, the J end lost 3 bases, and 7 bases lay between the germline ends. The CDR3 has 13 residues. In germline, CDR1 is SGHRS, CDR2 YFSETQ. In nucleotides, the CDR3 is TGCGCCAGCAGCTTAAAAAATACAGATACGCAGTATTTT. Translating gives CASSLKNTDTQYF.